This section outlines one TCR beta chain sequence together with its context. What it binds is unknown. This entry belongs to a study of identical twins. Whole-study findings and limits: Invariant MAIT and iNKT cells may have partly biased zero-insertion analyses.

cDNA molecules carried unique molecular identifiers, and template switching added a universal primer site. TCRdb recomputed calls from the 5' RACE reads with MiXCR, one row per CDR3 protein. The top ten clones hold about 1.9% of a sample with 200,000 or so distinct CDR3 sequences, around 6.8% of them seen once. These data were also filed under a second study, of yellow fever vaccine responses in identical twins.

This receptor was obtained from a young woman in good health. Sequencing input: memory (CD45RO+) T cells sorted from blood.

CDR3 amino acids: CASFWTRGADEQFF. The DNA for the CDR3 is TGTGCCAGCTTTTGGACCAGGGGGGCGGATGAGCAGTTCTTC. V usage is TRBV6-2 or TRBV6-3 and J usage is TRBJ2-1, with a possible D match to TRBD1 (7 bases). V lost 8 bases and J lost 8, with 19 bases in between. CDR1 is MNHEY and CDR2 is SVGEGT in the germline V gene. CDR3 size: 14 residues.